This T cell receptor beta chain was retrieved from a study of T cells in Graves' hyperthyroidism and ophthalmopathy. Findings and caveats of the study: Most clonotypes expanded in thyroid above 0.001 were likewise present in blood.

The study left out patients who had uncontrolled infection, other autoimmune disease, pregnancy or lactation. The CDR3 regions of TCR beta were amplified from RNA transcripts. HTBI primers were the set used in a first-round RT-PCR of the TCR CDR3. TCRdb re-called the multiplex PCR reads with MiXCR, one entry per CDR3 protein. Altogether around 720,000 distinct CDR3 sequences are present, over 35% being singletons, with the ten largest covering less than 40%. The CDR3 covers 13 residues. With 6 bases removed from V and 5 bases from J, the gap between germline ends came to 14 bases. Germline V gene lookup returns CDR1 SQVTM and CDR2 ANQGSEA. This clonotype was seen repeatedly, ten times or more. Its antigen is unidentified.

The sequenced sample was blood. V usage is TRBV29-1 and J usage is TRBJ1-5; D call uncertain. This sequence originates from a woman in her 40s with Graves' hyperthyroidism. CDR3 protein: CSVVPDGDQPQHF. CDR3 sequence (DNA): TGCAGCGTCGTCCCGGACGGCGATCAGCCCCAGCATTTT.